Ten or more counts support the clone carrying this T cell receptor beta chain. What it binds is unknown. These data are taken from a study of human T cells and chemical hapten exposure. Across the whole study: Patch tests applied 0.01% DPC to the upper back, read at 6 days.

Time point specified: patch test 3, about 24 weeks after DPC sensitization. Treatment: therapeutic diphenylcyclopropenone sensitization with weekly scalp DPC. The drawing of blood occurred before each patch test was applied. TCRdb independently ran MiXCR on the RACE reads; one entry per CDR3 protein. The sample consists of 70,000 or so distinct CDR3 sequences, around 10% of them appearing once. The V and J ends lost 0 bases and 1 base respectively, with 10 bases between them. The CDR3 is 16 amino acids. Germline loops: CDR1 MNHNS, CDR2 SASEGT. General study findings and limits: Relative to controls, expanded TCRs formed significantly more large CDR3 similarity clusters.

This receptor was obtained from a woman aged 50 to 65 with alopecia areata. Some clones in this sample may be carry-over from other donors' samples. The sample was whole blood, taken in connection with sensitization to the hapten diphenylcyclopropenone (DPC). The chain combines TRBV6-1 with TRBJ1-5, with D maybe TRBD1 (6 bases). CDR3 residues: CASSEAWTVSNQPQHF. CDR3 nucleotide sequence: TGTGCCAGCAGTGAAGCCTGGACAGTCAGCAATCAGCCCCAGCATTTT.